The 32 T cell receptor beta chains presented below share a single source sample, sequenced in a study of blood T cell repertoires in COVID-19. Data came from immunoSEQ multiplex PCR; TCRdb stores just in-frame clones and leaves some out. The table includes 300,000 to 450,000 clones, approximately 81% detected once. The sequencing sample was made of peripheral blood. The receptor set was obtained from a woman aged 18-30 years with acute or convalescent COVID-19.

This clone showed up just a few times. This chain joins TRBV6-6 and TRBJ2-7; D not certain. The V end was cut by 4 bases, the J end by 3 bases, with 10 bases between. CDR1 is MNHNY, CDR2 SVGAGI, per germline (reference sequence). This CDR3 is built from 13 residues. CDR3 residues: CASSSTGYYEQYF. In DNA form, the CDR3 reads TGTGCCAGCAGTTCGACTGGATACTACGAGCAGTACTTC.

With respect to this clone: Other DNA sequences in the sample encode the same CDR3. The rearrangement joins TRBV5-1 to TRBJ2-5; D may be TRBD1 (6 bases). Germline CDR1 SGHRS, CDR2 YFSETQ. The CDR3 runs 13 residues. Trimming left V 0 bases short and J 5 bases short, with 8 bases between. CDR3 in amino acids: CASSLGGGETQYF. As DNA, the CDR3 is TGCGCCAGCAGCTTGGGAGGGGGTGAGACCCAGTACTTC.

The chain carries TRBV18 and TRBJ1-5, with 9 positions matching TRBD1. V lost 2 bases and J lost 5; bases outside the gene matches: 7. Germline CDR1 is KGHSH and CDR2 is LQKENI. CDR3 length: 16 amino acids. The CDR3 nucleotides are TGTGCCAGCTCACCAATGGGGAGGACAGGGGATCAGCCCCAGCATTTT. This gives the protein CASSPMGRTGDQPQHF.

This clone was detected once. This chain links TRBV24-1 with TRBJ1-4; 8 bases map to TRBD1. CDR1 and CDR2 (germline): KGHDR, SFDVKD. The CDR3 length is 15 residues. The junction had 9 bases not matched to a gene; V was cut back by 5 bases and J by 8 bases. The CDR3: CATSVGTGGLEKLFF. The CDR3 nucleotides read TGTGCCACCAGTGTCGGAACAGGGGGTTTAGAAAAACTGTTTTTT.

The count of this clone is one. Other DNA sequences from this sample encode an identical CDR3 as well. This chain links TRBV7-3 with TRBJ2-5, with D possibly being TRBD2 (7 bases). This CDR3 comprises 14 residues. Germline CDR1 is SGHTA and CDR2 is FQGTGA. The V and J ends lost 0 bases and 4 bases respectively, with 9 bases between them. CDR3 sequence: CASSLTGGAETQYF. CDR3 nucleotides: TGTGCCAGCAGCTTAACAGGGGGGGCAGAGACCCAGTACTTC.

This clone was counted a single time. This sequence joins TRBV4-2 and TRBJ1-5, with D possibly TRBD1 on 5 matching bases. The germline V and J ends were trimmed by 0 bases and 2 bases, with 11 bases remaining between them. CDR3 length equals 16 residues. Germline loops: CDR1 LGHNA, CDR2 YNFKEQ. This CDR3 reads CASSQDLVGGNQPQHF. In DNA form, the CDR3 reads TGTGCCAGCAGCCAAGATCTAGTAGGGGGCAATCAGCCCCAGCATTTT.

The V gene is TRBV5-1, the J gene TRBJ2-5, with 10 positions matching TRBD2. This CDR3 has 14 amino acids. With 4 bases clipped from V and 4 bases from J, the junction kept 4 bases outside the gene matches. CDR1 and CDR2 from the germline V gene are SGHRS and YFSETQ. The CDR3 region has the DNA TGCGCCAGCAGCGGGACTAGCGTCCCAGAGACCCAGTACTTC. Amino acids: CASSGTSVPETQYF.

The J gene is TRBJ2-4, the V gene TRBV5-5; D uncertain. The CDR3 covers 13 residues. Deletions cut 2 bases from V and 11 bases from J, with 14 bases between. CDR1 SGHKS and CDR2 YYEKEE come from the germline V gene (reference sequence). CDR3 bases: TGTGCCAGCAGCTTTCGTACGTGGGCCTTTCAGTACTTC. As protein: CASSFRTWAFQYF.

This clone was seen only once. The chain couples TRBV27 to TRBJ2-1; D unresolved. CDR1 is MNHEY and CDR2 is SMNVEV in the germline V gene (reference sequence). Trimming cost V 8 bases and J 2 bases, with 13 bases left between them. The CDR3 is made up of 14 amino acids. The CDR3 bases are TGTGCCAGCCTCGGCGGTTTTCCCTACAATGAGCAGTTCTTC. This gives the protein CASLGGFPYNEQFF.

The chain is built from TRBV2 and TRBJ2-7, with 9 bases that match TRBD1. The V gene end was trimmed by 6 bases and the J gene end by 0 bases; junction bases not matched to a gene: 6. Germline V gives CDR1 SNHLY, CDR2 FYNNEI. The CDR3 is made up of 15 amino acids. Written as DNA, the CDR3 is TGTGCCAGCAGCCGACAGGGGGTGGGCTCCTACGAGCAGTACTTC. Amino acids: CASSRQGVGSYEQYF.

The CDR3 reads CASSVGLAGVEQFF. The DNA of the CDR3 is TGTGCCAGCAGCGTCGGACTAGCGGGAGTTGAGCAGTTCTTC. The rearrangement uses TRBV9 and TRBJ2-1, with 13 bases aligning to TRBD2. CDR3 length: 14 residues. Looked up from germline, CDR1 is SGDLS and CDR2 is YYNGEE. Trimming took 2 bases from V and 9 from J; bases not matched to a gene: 2. The full variable domain, rest sourced from reference TRBV9 and TRBJ2-1, is DSGVTQTPKHLITATGQRVTLRCSPRSGDLSVYWYQQSLDQGLQFLIQYYNGEERAKGNILERFSAQQFPDLHSELNLSSLELGDSALYFCASSVGLAGVEQFFGPGTRLTVL.

The chain uses TRBV7-8 and TRBJ2-7; TRBD1 might be the D (5 bases). Germline values: CDR1 SGHVS, CDR2 FQNEAQ. Trimming pared 6 bases from V and 6 bases from J, leaving 15 bases between. This CDR3 comprises 13 residues. This chain's CDR3 is CASSLIRDSEQYF. The CDR3 region has the DNA TGTGCCAGCAGTTTGATCAGGGATAGCGAGCAGTACTTC.

This clone has just a few counts. The chain uses TRBV9 and TRBJ2-7; the D is unclear. Germline CDR1 SGDLS, CDR2 YYNGEE. V was shortened by 4 bases and J by 5 bases, with 16 bases between the two germline ends. The CDR3 length is 14 residues. The DNA for the CDR3 is TGTGCCAGCAGCCCCTCCCTAAACAGAAACGAGCAGTACTTC. Translated: CASSPSLNRNEQYF.

The rearrangement uses TRBV6-6 and TRBJ2-1; 9 positions agree with TRBD2. This CDR3 region has 18 residues. Germline V gene sequence: CDR1 MNHNY, CDR2 SVGAGI (reference sequence). With V trimmed by 5 bases and J by 1 base, 12 bases remained unmatched. CDR3 nucleotide sequence: TGTGCCAGCAGTCCCCTCGCGGTCAGCGGGAGGTCCTACAATGAGCAGTTCTTC. It encodes CASSPLAVSGRSYNEQFF.

V and J are TRBV2 and TRBJ1-5; TRBD1 agrees at 8 bases. The CDR3 is 14 residues long. Per germline, CDR1 SNHLY and CDR2 FYNNEI. V was clipped by 8 bases and J by 4 bases; unmatched bases: 7. The CDR3 nucleotides are TGTGCCAGCTCCGGGACAGGCATAAATCAGCCCCAGCATTTT. It yields the protein CASSGTGINQPQHF.

The rearrangement uses TRBV18 and TRBJ1-1; 8 nucleotides line up with TRBD1. V lost 3 bases and J lost 3; bases outside the gene matches: 6. The CDR3 covers 15 residues. CDR1 and CDR2 (germline): KGHSH, LQKENI. The CDR3 sequence is CASSPDRDWDTEAFF. CDR3 nucleotide sequence: TGTGCCAGCTCACCGGACAGGGATTGGGACACTGAAGCTTTCTTT.

V usage is TRBV28 and J usage is TRBJ1-2; possible D gene TRBD1, 6 bases. V dropped 1 base and J dropped 10 bases, with 10 bases sitting between them. Germline lookup yields CDR1 MDHEN and CDR2 SYDVKM. This CDR3 spans 12 amino acids. The CDR3 loop is CASSLYQGFYTF. The CDR3 region has the DNA TGTGCCAGCAGTTTATACCAGGGGTTCTACACCTTC.

The V call is TRBV4-1, the J call TRBJ1-2; D unclear. V was trimmed by 8 bases and J by 7 bases, leaving 20 bases between them. Germline V gene sequence: CDR1 MGHRA, CDR2 YSYEKL. CDR3 length equals 14 residues. The chain's CDR3 is CASDKSGQSGGYTF. CDR3 DNA: TGCGCCAGCGACAAAAGCGGGCAGTCAGGTGGCTACACCTTC.

This chain uses TRBV5-1 with TRBJ1-1; no definite D call. The CDR3 loop spans 15 amino acids. Trimming took off 4 bases at V and 1 base at J, with 14 bases between the two ends. Per the germline V gene, CDR1 is SGHRS and CDR2 is YFSETQ. The CDR3 sequence: CASSPTSGRNTEAFF. CDR3 DNA: TGCGCCAGCAGCCCTACCTCAGGCCGGAACACTGAAGCTTTCTTT.

The genes are TRBV4-1 and TRBJ1-1; D gene uncertain. This CDR3 is 11 amino acids long. The V end was cut by 4 bases, the J end by 6 bases, with 6 bases between. From germline, CDR1 is MGHRA and CDR2 YSYEKL. The DNA for the CDR3 is TGCGCCAGCAGCCCTTCCCCTGAAGCTTTCTTT. Its protein product is CASSPSPEAFF.

The V call is TRBV15, the J call TRBJ1-2, with D uncertain. V gave up 5 bases and J gave up 0 bases, with 16 bases separating them. The CDR3 contains 16 residues. The germline V gene encodes CDR1 LNHNV and CDR2 YYDKDF (reference sequence). CDR3 DNA sequence: TGTGCCACCAGCGGTCCGGAGGACTTAGCTAACTATGGCTACACCTTC. Translation gives CATSGPEDLANYGYTF.

This chain links TRBV19 with TRBJ2-2; D unclear. Germline assignment: CDR1 LNHDA and CDR2 SQIVND (reference sequence). The length of the CDR3 is 13 residues. Trimming took off 3 bases at V and 5 bases at J, with 7 bases between the two ends. The CDR3 nucleotides are TGTGCCAGTAGTATCCGGCGGACCGGGGAGCTGTTTTTT. It is translated as CASSIRRTGELFF. The full variable domain, rest sourced from reference TRBV19 and TRBJ2-2, is DGGITQSPKYLFRKEGQNVTLSCEQNLNHDAMYWYRQDPGQGLRLIYYSQIVNDFQKGDIAEGYSVSREKKESFPLTVTSAQKNPTAFYLCASSIRRTGELFFGEGSRLTVL.

The rearrangement uses TRBV4-1 and TRBJ1-1; no reliable D call. Germline assignment: CDR1 MGHRA and CDR2 YSYEKL. V was shortened by 3 bases and J by 1 base, with 15 bases between the two germline ends. This CDR3 has 16 residues. CDR3 in amino acids: CASSHSPGWRNTEAFF. Written as DNA, the CDR3 is TGCGCCAGCAGCCATTCACCGGGATGGAGGAACACTGAAGCTTTCTTT.

The rearrangement links TRBV5-1 to TRBJ2-5; 9 bases line up with TRBD1. There are 15 residues in the CDR3. Germline assignment: CDR1 SGHRS and CDR2 YFSETQ. Trimming cost V 2 bases and J 5 bases; bases outside gene matches: 7. In nucleotides, the CDR3 is TGCGCCAGCAGCTTCGGGGACAGGGAGGGGGAGACCCAGTACTTC. Encoded protein: CASSFGDREGETQYF. The full variable domain, in which reference TRBV5-1 and TRBJ2-5 provide the parts outside the CDR3, is KAGVTQTPRYLIKTRGQQVTLSCSPISGHRSVSWYQQTPGQGLQFLFEYFSETQRNKGNFPGRFSGRQFSNSRSEMNVSTLELGDSALYLCASSFGDREGETQYFGPGTRLLVL.

The rearrangement links TRBV19 to TRBJ1-1; no firm D call. The CDR3 consists of 15 residues. Germline V gene sequence: CDR1 LNHDA, CDR2 SQIVND (reference sequence). The V gene lost 4 bases and the J gene lost 0 bases, with 12 bases spanning the gap. CDR3: CASSNSLSMNTEAFF. The CDR3 region has the DNA TGTGCCAGTAGTAACAGTCTATCAATGAACACTGAAGCTTTCTTT.

The V call is TRBV10-2, the J call TRBJ2-7, with no clear D. The CDR3 runs to 13 residues. V gave up 0 bases and J gave up 7 bases, with 10 bases separating them. The V gene's germline CDR1 is WSHSY and CDR2 SAAADI. Here the CDR3 reads CASSESDVREQYF. The CDR3 DNA reads as TGCGCCAGCAGTGAGTCTGACGTGAGGGAGCAGTACTTC.

The J gene is TRBJ1-6, the V gene TRBV27, with D perhaps TRBD1 (6 bases). The germline gives CDR1 MNHEY, CDR2 SMNVEV (reference sequence). V dropped 7 bases and J dropped 3 bases, with 19 bases sitting between them. The CDR3 length is 17 residues. CDR3 amino acids: CASKQQGGAFYNSPLHF. CDR3 DNA sequence: TGTGCCAGCAAGCAACAGGGCGGAGCCTTCTATAATTCACCCCTCCACTTT.

This chain uses TRBV5-3 with TRBJ2-3, with 10 positions matching TRBD2. TRBV5-3 qualifies as an ORF whose function is uncertain. The CDR3 sequence is 16 residues long. The J segment lost 1 base and the V segment lost 7 bases, leaving 9 bases of the junction unmatched. CDR3: CARSPPGTSGTDTQYF. CDR3 bases: TGTGCCAGATCACCACCCGGGACTAGCGGCACAGATACGCAGTATTTT.

The chain joins TRBV5-1 to TRBJ2-3, with 7 nucleotides matching TRBD2. The V gene end was trimmed by 0 bases and the J gene end by 0 bases; junction bases not matched to a gene: 4. This CDR3 region has 16 residues. CDR1 is SGHRS and CDR2 is YFSETQ in the germline V gene. CDR3 sequence: CASSLGAGSSTDTQYF. CDR3 in DNA: TGCGCCAGCAGCTTGGGAGCGGGGTCTAGCACAGATACGCAGTATTTT. Combining the CDR3 with reference TRBV5-1 and TRBJ2-3 gives the whole variable domain KAGVTQTPRYLIKTRGQQVTLSCSPISGHRSVSWYQQTPGQGLQFLFEYFSETQRNKGNFPGRFSGRQFSNSRSEMNVSTLELGDSALYLCASSLGAGSSTDTQYFGPGTRLTVL.

This clone appeared a single time. The V gene is TRBV2, the J gene TRBJ2-3; perhaps TRBD2 as D (6 bases). V was clipped by 6 bases and J by 6 bases, with 19 bases between them. Germline V lookup: CDR1 SNHLY, CDR2 FYNNEI. This CDR3 is 15 amino acids long. The chain's CDR3 is CASSRDSPLVDTQYF. Written as DNA, the CDR3 is TGTGCCAGCAGCCGGGACTCGCCGCTTGTGGATACGCAGTATTTT.

The chain recombines TRBV9 with TRBJ1-4, with TRBD1 matching over 9 bases. The germline V gene encodes CDR1 SGDLS and CDR2 YYNGEE. The CDR3 covers 16 residues. V was clipped by 0 bases and J by 7 bases; unmatched bases: 7. CDR3 DNA: TGTGCCAGCAGCGTAGTACCGGGACAGGGAGGTGAAAAACTGTTTTTT. Its protein is CASSVVPGQGGEKLFF.

The rearrangement uses TRBV3-1 (or the pseudogene TRBV3-2) and TRBJ1-1; D not certain. CDR1 is LGHDT and CDR2 is YNNKEL in the germline V gene (reference sequence). V was pared by 2 bases and J by 2 bases, with 3 bases between. This CDR3 has 12 residues. The CDR3 DNA sequence: TGTGCCAGCAGCCAATATAACACTGAAGCTTTCTTT. This encodes CASSQYNTEAFF.